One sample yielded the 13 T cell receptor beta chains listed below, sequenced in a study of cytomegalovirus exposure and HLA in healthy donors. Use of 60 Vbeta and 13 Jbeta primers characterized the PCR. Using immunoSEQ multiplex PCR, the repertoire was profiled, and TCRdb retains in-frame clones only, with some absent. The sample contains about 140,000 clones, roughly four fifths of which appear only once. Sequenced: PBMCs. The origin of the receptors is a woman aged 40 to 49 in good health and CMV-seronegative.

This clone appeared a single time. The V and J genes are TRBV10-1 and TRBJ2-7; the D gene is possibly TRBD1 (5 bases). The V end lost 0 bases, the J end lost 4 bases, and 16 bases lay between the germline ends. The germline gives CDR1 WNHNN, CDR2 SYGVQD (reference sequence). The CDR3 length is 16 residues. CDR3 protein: CASSESHILGPYEQYF. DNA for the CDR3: TGCGCCAGCAGTGAGTCGCATATCTTGGGGCCTTACGAGCAGTACTTC.

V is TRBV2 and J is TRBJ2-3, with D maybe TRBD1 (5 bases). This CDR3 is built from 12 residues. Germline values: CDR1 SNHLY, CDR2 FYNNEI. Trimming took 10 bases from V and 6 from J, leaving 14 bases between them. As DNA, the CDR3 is TGTGCCACCGGCCAGGGTCCGGATACGCAGTATTTT. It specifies CATGQGPDTQYF.

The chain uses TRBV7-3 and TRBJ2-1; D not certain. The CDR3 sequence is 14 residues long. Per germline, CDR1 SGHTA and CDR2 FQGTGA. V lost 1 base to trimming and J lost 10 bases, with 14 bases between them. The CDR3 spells CASSLSVQRREQFF. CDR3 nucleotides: TGTGCCAGCAGCTTAAGTGTTCAGAGGCGGGAGCAGTTCTTC.

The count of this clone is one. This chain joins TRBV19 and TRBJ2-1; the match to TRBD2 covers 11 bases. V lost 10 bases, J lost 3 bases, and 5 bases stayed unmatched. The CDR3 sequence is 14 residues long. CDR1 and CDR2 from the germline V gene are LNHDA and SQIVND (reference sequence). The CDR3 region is CAIGTSGYYNEQFF. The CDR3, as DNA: TGTGCCATTGGGACTAGCGGATACTACAATGAGCAGTTCTTC.

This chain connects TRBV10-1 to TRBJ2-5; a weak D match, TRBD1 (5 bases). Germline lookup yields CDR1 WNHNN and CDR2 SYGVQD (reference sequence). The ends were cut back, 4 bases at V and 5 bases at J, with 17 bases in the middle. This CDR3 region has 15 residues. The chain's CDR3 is CASSGGPRGRETQYF. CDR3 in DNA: TGCGCCAGCAGTGGTGGACCTAGGGGTCGGGAGACCCAGTACTTC.

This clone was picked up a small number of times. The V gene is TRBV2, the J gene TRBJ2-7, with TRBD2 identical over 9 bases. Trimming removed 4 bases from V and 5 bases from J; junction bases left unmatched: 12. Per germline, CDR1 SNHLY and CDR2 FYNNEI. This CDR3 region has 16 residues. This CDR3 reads CASSGALREGLDEQYF. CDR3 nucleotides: TGTGCCAGCAGTGGCGCGTTGCGGGAGGGCCTCGACGAGCAGTACTTC. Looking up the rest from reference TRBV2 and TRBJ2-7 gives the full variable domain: EPEVTQTPSHQVTQMGQEVILRCVPISNHLYFYWYRQILGQKVEFLVSFYNNEISEKSEIFDDQFSVERPDGSNFTLKIRSTKLEDSAMYFCASSGALREGLDEQYFGPGTRLTVT.

The DNA of the CDR3 is TGTGCCATCGGCGGGAGCTCCTACAATGAGCAGTTCTTC. It is translated as CAIGGSSYNEQFF. V and J are TRBV10-3 and TRBJ2-1, with TRBD2 matching over 7 bases. The V gene end was trimmed by 8 bases and the J gene end by 0 bases; junction bases not matched to a gene: 1. Germline V gene data show CDR1 as ENHRY and CDR2 as SYGVKD. CDR3 length: 13 residues.

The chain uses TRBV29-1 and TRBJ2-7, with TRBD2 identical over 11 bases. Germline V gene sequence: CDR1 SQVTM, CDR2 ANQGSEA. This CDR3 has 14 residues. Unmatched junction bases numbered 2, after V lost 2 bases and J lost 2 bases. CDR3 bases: TGCAGCGTTGAAATACTAGCGGGAGCCTACGAGCAGTACTTC. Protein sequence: CSVEILAGAYEQYF.

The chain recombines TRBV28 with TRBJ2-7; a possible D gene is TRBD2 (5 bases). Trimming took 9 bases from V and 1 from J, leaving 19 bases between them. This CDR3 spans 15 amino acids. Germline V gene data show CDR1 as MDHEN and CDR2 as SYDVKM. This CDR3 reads CASPPAGLPSYEQYF. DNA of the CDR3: TGTGCCAGTCCTCCTGCGGGCCTACCTTCCTACGAGCAGTACTTC.

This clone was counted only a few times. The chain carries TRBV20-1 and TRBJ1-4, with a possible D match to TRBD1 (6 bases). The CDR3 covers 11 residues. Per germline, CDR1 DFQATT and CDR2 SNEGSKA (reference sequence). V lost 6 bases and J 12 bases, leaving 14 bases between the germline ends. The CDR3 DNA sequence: TGCAGTGCAACCCGACAGGTTGAACTGTTTTTT. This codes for CSATRQVELFF.

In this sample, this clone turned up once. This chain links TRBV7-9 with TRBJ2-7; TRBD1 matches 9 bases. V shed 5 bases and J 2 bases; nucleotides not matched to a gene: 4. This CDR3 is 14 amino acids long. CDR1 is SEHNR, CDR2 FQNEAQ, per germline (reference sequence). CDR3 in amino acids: CASSTTGGAYEQYF. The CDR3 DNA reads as TGTGCCAGCAGCACGACAGGGGGGGCCTACGAGCAGTACTTC.

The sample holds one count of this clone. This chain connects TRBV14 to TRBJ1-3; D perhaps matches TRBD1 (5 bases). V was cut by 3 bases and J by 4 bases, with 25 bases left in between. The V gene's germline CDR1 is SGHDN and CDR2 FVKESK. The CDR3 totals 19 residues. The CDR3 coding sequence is TGTGCCAGCAGCCACCAAACGCCAATTTATAGACAGCGCGGAAACACCATATATTTT. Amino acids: CASSHQTPIYRQRGNTIYF. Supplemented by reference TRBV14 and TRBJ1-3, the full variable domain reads EAGVTQFPSHSVIEKGQTVTLRCDPISGHDNLYWYRRVMGKEIKFLLHFVKESKQDESGMPNNRFLAERTGGTYSTLKVQPAELEDSGVYFCASSHQTPIYRQRGNTIYFGEGSWLTVV.

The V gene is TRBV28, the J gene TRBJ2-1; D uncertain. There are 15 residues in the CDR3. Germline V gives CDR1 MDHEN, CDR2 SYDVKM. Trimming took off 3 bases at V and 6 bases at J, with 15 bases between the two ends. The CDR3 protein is CASSFISPPRNEQFF. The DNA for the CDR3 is TGTGCCAGCAGTTTTATTTCCCCCCCCCGCAATGAGCAGTTCTTC.